In this sample, the clone carrying this TCR beta chain turned up a few times. The antigen remains undetermined. TCRdb ran MiXCR on the reads and lists one entry per CDR3 protein. The data contain roughly 320,000 distinct CDR3 sequences, around 9.5% of them seen just once; the ten biggest clones take up about 4.5%. These data come from a study of T cell repertoires in cytomegalovirus infection. Study-level information: Indications of both CMV infection and matching HLA type were provided by public TCR beta signatures.

Study-wide results and caveats: People with CMV and the relevant HLA were identified by cumulative public TCR beta family frequency. Within the response measured ex vivo, HLA-C-restricted CMV-specific TCR beta clonotypes were dominant.

The sample consisted of PBMCs. This TCR was recovered from a human donor in good health (CMV status not recorded). Some clones in this sample may be carry-over from other donors' samples.

This CDR3 reads CASSLTGTSAETQYF. Here the CDR3 DNA reads TGTGCCAGCAGTCTTACCGGGACTAGCGCGGAGACCCAGTACTTC. The V call is TRBV12-3 or TRBV12-4, the J call TRBJ2-5; 10 bases map to TRBD2. J lost 5 bases, V lost 5 bases, and 8 bases had no gene match. The CDR3 runs to 15 residues.